Only a few counts were recorded for the clone carrying this TCR beta chain. Its matching antigen is unknown. Individual cDNA molecules received unique molecular identifiers in the library. Source study methods: Counting gave a median of approximately 97,000 TCRs per sample, with values ranging from 23,224 to 690,600. A single record per CDR3 protein comes from TCRdb applying MiXCR to the RACE reads. The V and J calls and clone size are TCRdb's, not the authors'. The sample includes roughly 100,000 distinct CDR3 sequences, about 10% of them seen just once. V lost 5 bases to trimming and J lost 4 bases; unmatched junction nucleotides: 13. CDR1 PRHDT and CDR2 FYEKMQ come from the germline V gene (reference sequence). The CDR3 runs to 17 residues. This record comes from a study of human T cells and chemical hapten exposure. Study as a whole: The variation in per-sample TCR yields arose mainly from small differences in pooled library volumes.

Described time point: healthy volunteer bleed at 2 weeks. Total RNA extraction was carried out from unfractionated whole blood. Study results and limitations: High-frequency TCRs, those above 1 in 1000, stayed the same after DPC sensitization.

Source material: whole blood. The sequence came from a female donor in good health. Some clones in this sample may be carry-over from other donors' samples. V is TRBV13 and J is TRBJ2-3, with 9 bases aligning to TRBD2. In DNA, the CDR3 is TGTGCCAGCAGCCCACTGGGTAGCGGGGGACGCGCAGATACGCAGTATTTT. The encoded protein is CASSPLGSGGRADTQYF. The complete variable domain, with remaining parts taken from reference TRBV13 and TRBJ2-3, reads AAGVIQSPRHLIKEKRETATLKCYPIPRHDTVYWYQQGPGQDPQFLISFYEKMQSDKGSIPDRFSAQQFSDYHSELNMSSLELGDSALYFCASSPLGSGGRADTQYFGPGTRLTVL.